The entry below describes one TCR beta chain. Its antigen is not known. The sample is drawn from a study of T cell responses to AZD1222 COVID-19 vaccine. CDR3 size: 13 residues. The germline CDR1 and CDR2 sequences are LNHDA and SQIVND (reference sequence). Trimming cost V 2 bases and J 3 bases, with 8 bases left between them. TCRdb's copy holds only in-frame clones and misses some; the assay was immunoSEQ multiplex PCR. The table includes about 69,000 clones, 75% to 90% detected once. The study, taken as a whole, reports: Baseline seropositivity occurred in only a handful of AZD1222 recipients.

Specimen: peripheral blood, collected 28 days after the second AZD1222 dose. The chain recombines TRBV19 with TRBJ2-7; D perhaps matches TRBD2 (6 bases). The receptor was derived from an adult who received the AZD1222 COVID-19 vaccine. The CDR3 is CASSIQTSYEQYF. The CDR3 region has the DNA TGTGCCAGTAGTATACAGACTAGCTACGAGCAGTACTTC.